This passage covers 5 T cell receptor beta chains from one sample sequenced in a study of T cells after yellow fever vaccination. MiXCR was run by TCRdb on the 5' RACE reads, yielding one entry per CDR3 protein. The data show about 310,000 distinct CDR3 sequences, around 3.6% seen once. The input for sequencing was PBMCs, taken on the day of the yellow fever booster vaccination. Every receptor here comes from a man between 18 and 35 years old who received the YFV17D yellow fever vaccine.

This clonotype came up many times. V and J are TRBV14 and TRBJ2-1, with no clear D. The CDR3 covers 15 residues. The germline V and J ends were trimmed by 0 bases and 5 bases, with 11 bases remaining between them. Germline values: CDR1 SGHDN, CDR2 FVKESK. CDR3 bases: TGTGCCAGCAGCCAAGATGGGCATCCAGACAATGAGCAGTTCTTC. Translated: CASSQDGHPDNEQFF.

The chain combines TRBV6-5 with TRBJ1-2; D remains ambiguous. Germline loops: CDR1 MNHEY, CDR2 SVGAGI. The CDR3 contains 13 residues. Trimming removed 4 bases at V and 5 bases at J, with 11 bases between. The DNA for the CDR3 is TGTGCCAGCAGTTCGGCTCCCTTTTATGGCTACACCTTC. It specifies CASSSAPFYGYTF.

This clonotype was found many times. The gene calls are TRBV3-1 and TRBJ2-3; the match to TRBD2 covers 7 bases. CDR3 length: 15 residues. Germline CDR1 LGHDT, CDR2 YNNKEL (reference sequence). J was trimmed by 3 bases and V by 6 bases; bases with no gene match: 9. The CDR3 loop is CASSSGLVLTDTQYF. The DNA of the CDR3 is TGTGCCAGCAGTTCAGGACTAGTTCTGACAGATACGCAGTATTTT.

The chain carries TRBV24-1 and TRBJ2-1, with D perhaps TRBD1 (6 bases). In germline, CDR1 is KGHDR, CDR2 SFDVKD. This CDR3 has 15 amino acids. V was shortened by 0 bases and J by 8 bases, with 13 bases between the two germline ends. The CDR3 region is CATSDLRQDHDEQFF. In DNA form, the CDR3 reads TGTGCCACCAGTGATTTGCGACAGGATCACGATGAGCAGTTCTTC.

There are a few counts of this clonotype. J is TRBJ2-2 and V is TRBV6-5, with D uncertain. Per germline, CDR1 MNHEY and CDR2 SVGAGI. This CDR3 region has 14 residues. V shed 5 bases and J shed 3 bases, with 10 bases lying between them. Here the CDR3 reads CASSPSHDTGELFF. The CDR3 coding sequence is TGTGCCAGCAGTCCTTCCCACGACACCGGGGAGCTGTTTTTT.